The next 30 T cell receptor beta chains were all read from a single sample in a study of cytomegalovirus exposure and HLA in healthy donors (dated by TCRdb to 2016 to 2017). Library method: the immunoSEQ multiplex PCR assay. Imported from immuneACCESS, the table was reduced by TCRdb to in-frame sequences with V and J called. These copies leave out some clones; in studies compared against another copy, an unresolved V gene accounts for under half, and the cause of the remainder is not known. The sample data list almost 200,000 clones, and roughly three quarters of these were observed just once. 1% to 1.5% of the sample is in the top ten clones. Sequenced input: PBMCs. The receptors here all came from a young woman in good health and CMV-seronegative.

The V call is TRBV2, the J call TRBJ1-1; 10 bases are a match to TRBD1. Germline CDR1 reads SNHLY; CDR2 reads FYNNEI. The junction had 7 bases not matched to a gene; V was cut back by 6 bases and J by 3 bases. There are 15 residues in the CDR3. CDR3: CASRRETGGHTEAFF. CDR3 DNA: TGTGCCAGCAGGCGGGAGACAGGGGGCCACACTGAAGCTTTCTTT.

This clone was counted only a few times. This chain uses TRBV5-1 with TRBJ1-6; TRBD1 aligns across 7 bases. Germline trimming cut 4 bases from V and 2 bases from J; bases unmatched to any gene: 3. The CDR3 has 15 residues. Germline V gene sequence: CDR1 SGHRS, CDR2 YFSETQ. CDR3 in amino acids: CASSADRPYNSPLHF. Written as DNA, the CDR3 is TGCGCCAGCAGCGCGGACAGGCCCTATAATTCACCCCTCCACTTT.

The chain links TRBV6-6 to TRBJ1-5, with 9 nucleotides matching TRBD1. CDR3 length: 16 amino acids. V dropped 0 bases and J dropped 3; count of bases not matched to a gene: 3. Per the germline V gene, CDR1 is MNHNY and CDR2 is SVGAGI (reference sequence). The CDR3 sequence: CASSYSTGGDNQPQHF. The CDR3 nucleotides are TGTGCCAGCAGTTACTCCACAGGGGGCGACAATCAGCCCCAGCATTTT.

V and J are TRBV9 and TRBJ2-2; 9 nucleotides line up with TRBD2. From germline, CDR1 is SGDLS and CDR2 YYNGEE. The CDR3 has 17 amino acids. Trimming took 0 bases from V and 7 from J; bases not matched to a gene: 10. CDR3 sequence: CASSVGASGTQGGELFF. The DNA for the CDR3 is TGTGCCAGCAGCGTAGGGGCTAGCGGGACACAGGGCGGGGAGCTGTTTTTT.

The chain combines TRBV9 with TRBJ2-7, with D maybe TRBD2 (5 bases). Trimming removed 4 bases from V and 6 bases from J, with 14 bases in between. The germline V gene has CDR1 SGDLS and CDR2 YYNGEE. CDR3 length: 13 residues. Written as DNA, the CDR3 is TGTGCCAGCAGCACCCTCTTAGGAGGCGAGCAGTACTTC. Protein sequence: CASSTLLGGEQYF. The full variable domain, with the rest looked up from reference TRBV9 and TRBJ2-7, is DSGVTQTPKHLITATGQRVTLRCSPRSGDLSVYWYQQSLDQGLQFLIQYYNGEERAKGNILERFSAQQFPDLHSELNLSSLELGDSALYFCASSTLLGGEQYFGPGTRLTVT.

The chain joins TRBV6-5 to TRBJ2-7; weak D call: TRBD2 (6 bases). V was shortened by 8 bases and J by 2 bases, with 16 bases between the two germline ends. CDR1 and CDR2 (germline): MNHEY, SVGAGI. The CDR3 is 14 residues long. Here the CDR3 DNA reads TGTGCCAGCTACGGTGGGGGGATCCCCTACGAGCAGTACTTC. Residues: CASYGGGIPYEQYF.

The chain employs TRBV6-1 and TRBJ2-7; D unresolved. From germline, CDR1 is MNHNS and CDR2 SASEGT. This CDR3 is built from 14 residues. Between the trimmed V and J ends, which lost 7 bases and 2 bases, there was a span of 15 bases. The CDR3 loop reads CASIRRFPTYEQYF. DNA of the CDR3: TGTGCCAGCATCCGCAGATTTCCGACCTACGAGCAGTACTTC.

This sequence joins TRBV11-2 and TRBJ1-6; D is undetermined. V gave up 6 bases and J gave up 10 bases, with 10 bases separating them. The CDR3 runs to 12 residues. Germline V CDR1 and CDR2: SGHAT, FQNNGV. DNA of the CDR3: TGTGCCAGCAGTCGTATACGGTCACCCCTCCACTTT. This gives the protein CASSRIRSPLHF.

The chain uses TRBV5-6 and TRBJ1-2; a weak D match, TRBD1 (6 bases). The length of the CDR3 is 14 residues. Germline V CDR1 and CDR2: SGHDT, YYEEEE. With 4 bases removed from V and 4 bases from J, the gap between germline ends came to 14 bases. CDR3 protein: CASSQWTVPYGYTF. The CDR3, as DNA: TGTGCCAGCAGCCAGTGGACAGTCCCCTATGGCTACACCTTC.

The chain combines TRBV5-1 with TRBJ2-1, with 7 bases fitting TRBD1. Germline CDR1 and CDR2: SGHRS and YFSETQ. This CDR3 is built from 14 residues. J was trimmed by 6 bases and V by 4 bases; bases with no gene match: 7. This chain's CDR3 is CASSLRDRVNEQFF. Written as DNA, the CDR3 is TGCGCCAGCAGCCTACGTGACAGGGTCAATGAGCAGTTCTTC.

This clone was found once. The V gene is TRBV28, the J gene TRBJ2-7; TRBD1 is a possible D gene (5 bases). Germline CDR1 reads MDHEN; CDR2 reads SYDVKM. The V and J ends lost 8 bases and 0 bases respectively, with 14 bases between them. The CDR3 loop spans 14 amino acids. Here the CDR3 DNA reads TGTGCCAGCCAAAGACAGACCGGCTCCTACGAGCAGTACTTC. It yields the protein CASQRQTGSYEQYF.

This chain uses TRBV18 with TRBJ1-6; D may be TRBD1 (5 bases). Per the germline V gene, CDR1 is KGHSH and CDR2 is LQKENI. CDR3 length: 14 residues. The ends were cut back, 3 bases at V and 6 bases at J, with 9 bases in the middle. CDR3 sequence (DNA): TGTGCCAGCTCACCCCGACAGACTAATTCACCCCTCCACTTT. Translated, it gives CASSPRQTNSPLHF.

The gene calls are TRBV27 and TRBJ2-1; 15 nucleotides align to TRBD2. The V gene end was trimmed by 6 bases and the J gene end by 5 bases; junction bases not matched to a gene: 8. Germline V gives CDR1 MNHEY, CDR2 SMNVEV (reference sequence). The CDR3 totals 17 residues. Here the CDR3 DNA reads TGTGCCAGCAGCTCCCCGGGACTAGCGGGAGGAAACAATGAGCAGTTCTTC. Translation gives CASSSPGLAGGNNEQFF.

The chain uses TRBV5-4 and TRBJ2-5; D is undetermined. The germline CDR1 and CDR2 sequences are SGHNT and YYREEE (reference sequence). The V gene lost 0 bases and the J gene lost 2 bases, with 20 bases spanning the gap. The CDR3 runs 18 residues. The CDR3 loop reads CASSLGVRSVNRQETQYF. CDR3 nucleotide sequence: TGTGCCAGCAGCTTGGGGGTTCGAAGCGTAAACCGTCAAGAGACCCAGTACTTC.

The gene calls are TRBV19 and TRBJ2-3; 8 bases are shared with TRBD2. J gave up 1 base and V 5 bases, and 5 bases lay outside the gene matches. CDR3 length: 15 amino acids. In germline, CDR1 is LNHDA, CDR2 SQIVND (reference sequence). The CDR3 DNA reads TGTGCCAGTAGTCCGTTGACTAGCGGCACAGATACGCAGTATTTT. This gives the protein CASSPLTSGTDTQYF.

CDR3 nucleotide sequence: TGCGCCAGCAGCCAAGGGGTCGGGCCACAGGCGACCTATGGCTACACCTTC. This sequence encodes CASSQGVGPQATYGYTF. The V call is TRBV4-1, the J call TRBJ1-2, with D possibly TRBD1 on 5 matching bases. The CDR3 has 17 residues. The germline V gene encodes CDR1 MGHRA and CDR2 YSYEKL. The V gene lost 1 base and the J gene lost 4 bases, with 19 bases spanning the gap.

This chain connects TRBV30 to TRBJ2-7; 7 positions agree with TRBD1. This CDR3 is 14 amino acids long. CDR1 GTSNPN and CDR2 SVGIG come from the germline V gene (reference sequence). Losses at the gene ends were 4 bases for V and 0 bases for J; bases not matched to a gene: 6. The CDR3 bases are TGTGCCTGGACCCGACAGGGTAGCTCCTACGAGCAGTACTTC. Encoded protein: CAWTRQGSSYEQYF.

This rearrangement joins TRBV6-1 to TRBJ2-3; D may be TRBD2 (5 bases). The V end was cut by 6 bases, the J end by 4 bases, with 11 bases between. Looked up from germline, CDR1 is MNHNS and CDR2 is SASEGT. The CDR3 is made up of 13 amino acids. Written as DNA, the CDR3 is TGTGCCAGCAGACTAGGTCTCCCAGATACGCAGTATTTT. Amino acid sequence: CASRLGLPDTQYF.

This chain joins TRBV10-3 and TRBJ1-1; no reliable D call. Germline V gene lookup returns CDR1 ENHRY and CDR2 SYGVKD. The CDR3 runs to 12 residues. Between the trimmed V and J ends, which lost 6 bases and 6 bases, there was a span of 11 bases. As DNA, the CDR3 is TGTGCCATCAGCCCACATAGCGCTGAAGCTTTCTTT. Residues: CAISPHSAEAFF.

The rearrangement uses TRBV30 and TRBJ1-1; TRBD1 matches at 7 bases. Germline values: CDR1 GTSNPN, CDR2 SVGIG (reference sequence). This CDR3 spans 13 amino acids. The J segment lost 5 bases and the V segment lost 4 bases, leaving 7 bases of the junction unmatched. The CDR3 spells CAWTRGPGTEAFF. CDR3 DNA sequence: TGTGCCTGGACGAGGGGGCCGGGAACTGAAGCTTTCTTT.

This clone was counted only a few times. The V gene is TRBV5-4, the J gene TRBJ2-7, with a weak D call TRBD1 (5 bases). The CDR3 extends over 12 amino acids. Trimming removed 4 bases from V and 3 bases from J, with 8 bases in between. Germline V gene lookup returns CDR1 SGHNT and CDR2 YYREEE (reference sequence). The CDR3 reads CASSNTGYEQYF. CDR3 nucleotide sequence: TGTGCCAGCAGCAATACAGGCTACGAGCAGTACTTC.

V usage is TRBV30 and J usage is TRBJ1-5, with D perhaps TRBD1 (5 bases). Germline values: CDR1 GTSNPN, CDR2 SVGIG (reference sequence). V gave up 3 bases and J gave up 5 bases, with 17 bases separating them. The CDR3 consists of 15 residues. The CDR3 loop reads CAWRFPGRVDQPQHF. The DNA of the CDR3 is TGTGCCTGGAGGTTTCCCGGCAGGGTCGATCAGCCCCAGCATTTT.

The chain couples TRBV6-5 to TRBJ2-1; 10 bases line up with TRBD2. This CDR3 contains 15 residues. V was pared by 2 bases and J by 11 bases, with 9 bases of the junction left unmatched. CDR1 and CDR2 (germline): MNHEY, SVGAGI. CDR3 region: CASSYGTSVAQQQFF. The CDR3 DNA reads TGTGCCAGCAGTTACGGGACTAGCGTGGCCCAACAGCAGTTCTTC.

The rearrangement links TRBV6-1 to TRBJ2-2; a possible D gene is TRBD2 (5 bases). Trimming left V 1 base short and J 12 bases short, with 18 bases between. CDR3 length: 15 amino acids. Germline values: CDR1 MNHNS, CDR2 SASEGT. The CDR3 reads CASSEERATTRKLFF. CDR3 DNA: TGTGCCAGCAGTGAAGAGAGGGCGACGACCCGGAAGCTGTTTTTT.

The gene calls are TRBV11-1 and TRBJ1-1; no clear D gene. The V and J ends lost 0 bases and 5 bases respectively, with 10 bases between them. The CDR3 consists of 14 residues. Germline V CDR1 and CDR2: SGHAT, FQDESV (reference sequence). The CDR3 is CASSLATAGTEAFF. As DNA, the CDR3 is TGTGCCAGCAGCTTAGCGACCGCGGGAACTGAAGCTTTCTTT. Supplemented by reference TRBV11-1 and TRBJ1-1, the full variable domain reads EAEVAQSPRYKITEKSQAVAFWCDPISGHATLYWYRQILGQGPELLVQFQDESVVDDSQLPKDRFSAERLKGVDSTLKIQPAELGDSAMYLCASSLATAGTEAFFGQGTRLTVV.

The chain employs TRBV19 and TRBJ2-7, with 7 bases aligning to TRBD1. The junction had 2 bases not matched to a gene; V was cut back by 3 bases and J by 0 bases. This CDR3 spans 14 amino acids. The V gene's germline CDR1 is LNHDA and CDR2 SQIVND (reference sequence). The CDR3 region has the DNA TGTGCCAGTAGTATTGGGGACAGCTCCTACGAGCAGTACTTC. It encodes CASSIGDSSYEQYF. Full variable domain (remainder filled in from reference TRBV19 and TRBJ2-7): DGGITQSPKYLFRKEGQNVTLSCEQNLNHDAMYWYRQDPGQGLRLIYYSQIVNDFQKGDIAEGYSVSREKKESFPLTVTSAQKNPTAFYLCASSIGDSSYEQYFGPGTRLTVT.

This sequence joins TRBV7-7 and TRBJ2-3; possibly TRBD2 for D (5 bases). From germline, CDR1 is SSHAT and CDR2 FNYEAQ (reference sequence). CDR3 length equals 15 residues. V gave up 5 bases and J gave up 5 bases, with 17 bases separating them. This CDR3 reads CASSPGRGPVDTQYF. The DNA of the CDR3 is TGTGCCAGCAGCCCCGGGCGAGGGCCTGTAGATACGCAGTATTTT.

The V gene is TRBV27, the J gene TRBJ1-2; D is perhaps TRBD1 (6 bases). The CDR3 length is 14 residues. Germline V lookup: CDR1 MNHEY, CDR2 SMNVEV (reference sequence). Trimming pared 6 bases from V and 1 base from J, leaving 12 bases between. The CDR3 DNA is TGTGCCAGCAGGGGCTTACAGGGTAACTATGGCTACACCTTC. Encoded protein: CASRGLQGNYGYTF.

This chain connects TRBV23-1 to TRBJ2-7, with 12 bases identical to TRBD2. TRBV23-1 is annotated as an ORF whose role is uncertain. V lost 2 bases and J lost 2; bases outside the gene matches: 16. This CDR3 has 20 amino acids. CDR3 DNA: TGCGCCAGCAGTCAACAAACACCGGGACTAGCGGGTCTTAACCCCTACGAGCAGTACTTC. Translation: CASSQQTPGLAGLNPYEQYF.

The V and J genes are TRBV5-4 and TRBJ2-7; maybe TRBD2 (5 bases). V shed 1 base and J shed 3 bases, with 8 bases lying between them. Germline CDR1 and CDR2: SGHNT and YYREEE (reference sequence). This CDR3 has 13 residues. The CDR3 is CASSLRRGYEQYF. In DNA, the CDR3 is TGTGCCAGCAGCTTGCGTCGGGGCTACGAGCAGTACTTC.